A single sample is the source of the 27 T cell receptor beta chains below, sequenced in a study of blood T cell repertoires in COVID-19 (dated by TCRdb to about 2020). Libraries were constructed by the immunoSEQ multiplex PCR assay. In TCRdb, the immuneACCESS table is reduced to in-frame sequences with V and J assigned. These tables do not hold every clone; where another copy was compared, an unresolved V gene accounts for under half, and the others remain unexplained. The sample data list 35,000 to 45,000 clones, and approximately 90% of these were observed just once. The top ten clonotypes cover around 2.3% of the sample. The material sequenced was peripheral blood. The receptor source for this set is a human donor in a cohort sampled during active COVID-19.

The chain recombines TRBV2 with TRBJ1-2, with 8 bases identical to TRBD1. Germline V gene sequence: CDR1 SNHLY, CDR2 FYNNEI. The CDR3 length is 14 residues. V lost 8 bases and J lost 8; bases outside the gene matches: 13. The CDR3 here is CASLQTGVIDGYTF. CDR3 DNA sequence: TGTGCCAGCCTGCAGACAGGGGTCATAGACGGCTACACCTTC.

J is TRBJ2-7 and V is TRBV3-1 (or the pseudogene TRBV3-2); 7 bases map to TRBD2. J was trimmed by 2 bases and V by 0 bases; bases with no gene match: 1. CDR1 LGHDT and CDR2 YNNKEL come from the germline V gene (reference sequence). The CDR3 runs 14 residues. The CDR3 sequence: CASSQEGGTYEQYF. DNA of the CDR3: TGTGCCAGCAGCCAAGAGGGGGGGACCTACGAGCAGTACTTC.

This CDR3 reads CARTLRGGDTGELFF. CDR3 coding DNA: TGCGCCCGCACCCTCCGGGGGGGGGACACCGGGGAGCTGTTTTTT. J is TRBJ2-2 and V is TRBV5-1; TRBD2 aligns across 8 bases. Per germline, CDR1 SGHRS and CDR2 YFSETQ. This CDR3 contains 15 residues. V lost 10 bases and J lost 3; bases outside the gene matches: 11.

The rearrangement links TRBV5-8 to TRBJ1-2; possibly TRBD1 for D (5 bases). This CDR3 spans 16 amino acids. Germline CDR1 and CDR2: SGHTS and YDEGEE. Trimming cost V 3 bases and J 6 bases, with 21 bases left between them. The CDR3 DNA reads as TGTGCCAGCAGCTCGAAACGACAGCCCGTAAGGGATGGCTACACCTTC. Translation: CASSSKRQPVRDGYTF. Based on the CDR3 plus reference TRBV5-8 and TRBJ1-2, the full variable domain is EAGVTQSPTHLIKTRGQQATLRCSPISGHTSVYWYQQALGLGLQFLLWYDEGEERNRGNFPPRFSGRQFPNYSSELNVNALELEDSALYLCASSSKRQPVRDGYTFGSGTRLTVV.

The rearrangement links TRBV18 to TRBJ1-2, with a weak D call TRBD1 (5 bases). This CDR3 has 15 amino acids. V was cut by 3 bases and J by 6 bases, with 17 bases left in between. Germline V CDR1 and CDR2: KGHSH, LQKENI. The CDR3 nucleotides read TGTGCCAGCTCACCCGCAGGCACGGCAGGGAATGGCTACACCTTC. Its protein product is CASSPAGTAGNGYTF.

The chain employs TRBV27 and TRBJ2-1; D might be TRBD1 (5 bases). The CDR3 length is 14 residues. Trimming removed 2 bases at V and 5 bases at J, with 10 bases between. The germline V gene has CDR1 MNHEY and CDR2 SMNVEV (reference sequence). The CDR3, as DNA: TGTGCCAGCAGTTTAAGGCAGGGAAACAATGAGCAGTTCTTC. Encoded protein: CASSLRQGNNEQFF.

V usage is TRBV30 and J usage is TRBJ1-3, with D perhaps TRBD1 (5 bases). The CDR3 spans 15 residues. Trimming removed 4 bases at V and 0 bases at J, with 13 bases between. Germline V CDR1 and CDR2: GTSNPN, SVGIG (reference sequence). CDR3 nucleotide sequence: TGTGCCTGGATGCTGGGGGGTGGCTCTGGAAACACCATATATTTT. This translates into CAWMLGGGSGNTIYF.

This chain links TRBV27 with TRBJ2-2; D gene unclear. This CDR3 spans 13 amino acids. Germline CDR1 reads MNHEY; CDR2 reads SMNVEV (reference sequence). Between the trimmed V and J ends, which lost 3 bases and 3 bases, there was a span of 5 bases. The CDR3 sequence: CASSFRDTGELFF. The CDR3 DNA is TGTGCCAGCAGTTTCCGGGACACCGGGGAGCTGTTTTTT.

The chain combines TRBV5-6 with TRBJ1-6; D is perhaps TRBD1 (5 bases). The CDR3 is 16 residues long. CDR1 SGHDT and CDR2 YYEEEE come from the germline V gene. The ends were cut back, 0 bases at V and 8 bases at J, with 15 bases in the middle. CDR3 in DNA: TGTGCCAGCAGCTTGGCGGACGGGGGTTGGGATTCACCCCTCCACTTT. Translating gives CASSLADGGWDSPLHF. The full variable domain, rest sourced from reference TRBV5-6 and TRBJ1-6, is DAGVTQSPTHLIKTRGQQVTLRCSPKSGHDTVSWYQQALGQGPQFIFQYYEEEERQRGNFPDRFSGHQFPNYSSELNVNALLLGDSALYLCASSLADGGWDSPLHFGNGTRLTVT.

The V call is TRBV12-5, the J call TRBJ2-3; a possible D gene is TRBD1 (6 bases). The V end lost 5 bases, the J end lost 10 bases, and 19 bases lay between the germline ends. The germline V gene has CDR1 LGHNT and CDR2 FRNRAP. This CDR3 is 14 amino acids long. CDR3 DNA sequence: TGTGCTAGTGGTCGAAAAGCCACACAGGGCCCGCAGTATTTT. It translates to CASGRKATQGPQYF.

Details on this clone: At the DNA level, this CDR3 is encoded by other sequences in the same sample as well. The chain recombines TRBV30 with TRBJ1-1, with D possibly TRBD1 on 6 matching bases. Looked up from germline, CDR1 is GTSNPN and CDR2 is SVGIG (reference sequence). V lost 2 bases and J 1 base, leaving 11 bases between the germline ends. The CDR3 totals 14 residues. CDR3 sequence (DNA): TGTGCCTGGAGTCGAGGACAGAGGAACACTGAAGCTTTCTTT. This translates into CAWSRGQRNTEAFF. The full variable domain, completed using reference TRBV30 and TRBJ1-1, is SQTIHQWPATLVQPVGSPLSLECTVEGTSNPNLYWYRQAAGRGLQLLFYSVGIGQISSEVPQNLSASRPQDRQFILSSKKLLLSDSGFYLCAWSRGQRNTEAFFGQGTRLTVV.

The CDR3 sequence: CASSPDPGVGYGYTF. DNA for the CDR3: TGTGCCAGCAGCCCGGACCCAGGGGTAGGCTATGGCTACACCTTC. This rearrangement joins TRBV5-6 to TRBJ1-2; D might be TRBD1 (6 bases). This CDR3 is built from 15 residues. Per germline, CDR1 SGHDT and CDR2 YYEEEE. Trimming pared 4 bases from V and 4 bases from J, leaving 17 bases between.

The V call is TRBV5-1, the J call TRBJ2-3; 7 positions match TRBD1. The CDR3 consists of 14 residues. The V gene's germline CDR1 is SGHRS and CDR2 YFSETQ. V was clipped by 0 bases and J by 5 bases; unmatched bases: 3. The CDR3 DNA sequence: TGCGCCAGCAGCTTGGGGGACAGTCTAGATACGCAGTATTTT. Its protein is CASSLGDSLDTQYF.

J is TRBJ2-5 and V is TRBV7-9, with 8 bases identical to TRBD2. The germline V gene encodes CDR1 SEHNR and CDR2 FQNEAQ (reference sequence). V lost 8 bases to trimming and J lost 3 bases; unmatched junction nucleotides: 5. The CDR3 runs 13 residues. The CDR3 protein is CASRAGAEETQYF. In DNA, the CDR3 is TGTGCCAGCCGAGCGGGGGCCGAAGAGACCCAGTACTTC. Full variable domain (rest looked up from reference TRBV7-9 and TRBJ2-5): DTGVSQNPRHKITKRGQNVTFRCDPISEHNRLYWYRQTLGQGPEFLTYFQNEAQLEKSRLLSDRFSAERPKGSFSTLEIQRTEQGDSAMYLCASRAGAEETQYFGPGTRLLVL.

This sequence joins TRBV7-2 and TRBJ1-1, with D unresolved. The germline V gene has CDR1 SGHTA and CDR2 FQGNSA. CDR3 length: 14 amino acids. Trimming removed 2 bases from V and 8 bases from J, with 15 bases in between. This CDR3 reads CASSLFYGAGEAFF. Here the CDR3 DNA reads TGTGCCAGCAGCTTATTCTATGGTGCGGGAGAAGCTTTCTTT.

CDR3 sequence: CAISGTETTSQETQYF. The CDR3 nucleotides are TGTGCCATCAGCGGGACAGAGACGACTAGCCAAGAGACCCAGTACTTC. The chain is built from TRBV10-3 and TRBJ2-5; possible D gene TRBD1, 7 bases. V was clipped by 6 bases and J by 1 base, with 18 bases between them. CDR1 is ENHRY, CDR2 SYGVKD, per germline. CDR3 length equals 16 residues.

This rearrangement joins TRBV24-1 to TRBJ1-5; 10 nucleotides match TRBD1. The CDR3 has 15 residues. The germline V gene encodes CDR1 KGHDR and CDR2 SFDVKD. V lost 9 bases to trimming and J lost 4 bases; unmatched junction nucleotides: 8. The CDR3: CATGKAGQGNQPQHF. The CDR3 region has the DNA TGTGCCACCGGAAAAGCGGGACAGGGGAATCAGCCCCAGCATTTT.

This chain's CDR3 is CASSQRTGSNQPQHF. The CDR3 DNA reads as TGTGCCAGCAGCCAACGGACAGGCAGCAATCAGCCCCAGCATTTT. This chain uses TRBV3-1 (or the pseudogene TRBV3-2) with TRBJ1-5, with 7 bases that match TRBD1. This CDR3 is built from 15 residues. Losses at the gene ends were 2 bases for V and 1 base for J; bases not matched to a gene: 2. Germline V CDR1 and CDR2: LGHDT, YNNKEL (reference sequence).

The J gene is TRBJ2-3, the V gene TRBV6-6, with 10 nucleotides matching TRBD2. This CDR3 is built from 16 residues. Looked up from germline, CDR1 is MNHNY and CDR2 is SVGAGI (reference sequence). V shed 1 base, J shed 1 base, and the junction held 2 bases outside the gene matches. In DNA form, the CDR3 reads TGTGCCAGCAGTTACTATAGCGGGGGGCGCACAGATACGCAGTATTTT. This translates into CASSYYSGGRTDTQYF.

This clone showed up just once. The J gene is TRBJ1-1, the V gene TRBV30; TRBD1 agrees at 10 bases. CDR3 length: 15 residues. Germline V CDR1 and CDR2: GTSNPN, SVGIG (reference sequence). Germline trimming cut 5 bases from V and 4 bases from J; bases unmatched to any gene: 10. For the CDR3, the DNA is TGTGCCTGGGATTGGACAGGGGGTTCGGGCACTGAAGCTTTCTTT. Its protein product is CAWDWTGGSGTEAFF. The full variable domain, completed using reference TRBV30 and TRBJ1-1, is SQTIHQWPATLVQPVGSPLSLECTVEGTSNPNLYWYRQAAGRGLQLLFYSVGIGQISSEVPQNLSASRPQDRQFILSSKKLLLSDSGFYLCAWDWTGGSGTEAFFGQGTRLTVV.

This clone was counted between two and nine times. The V gene is TRBV2, the J gene TRBJ1-5; TRBD1 matches at 12 bases. The junction had 5 bases not matched to a gene; V was cut back by 5 bases and J by 6 bases. Germline loops: CDR1 SNHLY, CDR2 FYNNEI. The CDR3 contains 15 residues. In nucleotides, the CDR3 is TGTGCCAGCAGTAAGGGACAGGGGGCTAGTCAGCCCCAGCATTTT. It is translated as CASSKGQGASQPQHF.

V and J are TRBV15 and TRBJ2-7, with D tentatively TRBD1 (8 bases). Trimming cost V 5 bases and J 5 bases, with 19 bases left between them. CDR1 is LNHNV and CDR2 is YYDKDF in the germline V gene (reference sequence). This CDR3 is built from 15 residues. CDR3 loop: CATSLQRTGTNEQYF. CDR3 nucleotides: TGTGCCACCAGCCTCCAAAGGACAGGGACTAACGAGCAGTACTTC.

The rearrangement joins TRBV5-6 to TRBJ2-5; weak D call: TRBD1 (6 bases). The CDR3 totals 15 residues. CDR1 and CDR2 (germline): SGHDT, YYEEEE. V was cut by 1 base and J by 0 bases, with 10 bases left in between. The CDR3 is CASSLQGKYQETQYF. The CDR3 region has the DNA TGTGCCAGCAGCTTGCAGGGGAAGTACCAAGAGACCCAGTACTTC.

The chain has TRBV27 and TRBJ1-6; D remains ambiguous. Germline CDR1 is MNHEY and CDR2 is SMNVEV (reference sequence). V shed 6 bases and J shed 0 bases, with 12 bases lying between them. The CDR3 covers 16 residues. The CDR3 protein is CASSSYIRSYNSPLHF. The CDR3 bases are TGTGCCAGCAGCTCCTATATCCGCTCCTATAATTCACCCCTCCACTTT.

This chain links TRBV6-2 or TRBV6-3 with TRBJ1-1; D unclear. The CDR3 extends over 15 amino acids. Germline-derived CDR1 and CDR2 are MNHEY and SVGEGT. V lost 2 bases and J lost 5, with 15 bases in between. Written as DNA, the CDR3 is TGTGCCAGCAGTTACAACGCTCGGAGGAGAACTGAAGCTTTCTTT. Amino acids: CASSYNARRRTEAFF.

The J gene is TRBJ2-5, the V gene TRBV7-2; 9 bases are a match to TRBD2. After removal of 3 bases from V and 6 bases from J, the junction contained 11 bases not matched to a gene. The V gene's germline CDR1 is SGHTA and CDR2 FQGNSA. This CDR3 is built from 16 residues. In DNA form, the CDR3 reads TGTGCCAGCAGCTTTAGCGCTAGCGGGGTAGTACAGACCCAGTACTTC. Its protein is CASSFSASGVVQTQYF.

This rearrangement joins TRBV5-5 to TRBJ2-7; 9 nucleotides match TRBD1. The CDR3 is made up of 14 amino acids. Germline-derived CDR1 and CDR2 are SGHKS and YYEKEE (reference sequence). V was clipped by 2 bases and J by 6 bases; unmatched bases: 6. The CDR3 DNA follows: TGTGCCAGCAGCTTTCCGACAGGGGGTGGCGAGCAGTACTTC. Its protein is CASSFPTGGGEQYF.